This T cell receptor (beta chain) emerged from a study of T cell changes during pregnancy in multiple sclerosis. The assay was immunoSEQ multiplex PCR, and TCRdb's table has in-frame clones only and misses some. The sample shows approximately 92,000 clones, 93% of them seen only once. Trimming shortened V by 8 bases and J by 5 bases, and 16 bases separated the two germline ends. CDR3 size: 13 residues. Germline V CDR1 and CDR2: MDHEN, SYDVKM. The TCR sequence derives from a female donor with multiple sclerosis, enrolled in a pregnancy study. Source: peripheral blood, taken after pregnancy. This sequence joins TRBV28 and TRBJ2-7; D might be TRBD2 (6 bases). The CDR3 nucleotides read TGTGCCAGCGGAGGGCGGGATTTTGACGAGCAGTACTTC. Its protein product is CASGGRDFDEQYF. Filled out from reference TRBV28 and TRBJ2-7, the complete variable domain reads DVKVTQSSRYLVKRTGEKVFLECVQDMDHENMFWYRQDPGLGLRLIYFSYDVKMKEKGDIPEGYSVSREKKERFSLILESASTNQTSMYLCASGGRDFDEQYFGPGTRLTVT.